This TCR beta chain was sequenced for a study of blood T cell repertoires in COVID-19. Germline CDR1 and CDR2: LGHDT and YNNKEL (reference sequence). The length of the CDR3 is 15 residues. The V gene lost 0 bases and the J gene lost 5 bases, with 13 bases spanning the gap. Generated by immunoSEQ multiplex PCR, the TCRdb table keeps only in-frame clones and is missing some. The table records around 180,000 clones, 75% to 85% of them present only once. The specimen sequenced was peripheral blood. This clonotype was sampled from a human donor in a cohort sampled during active COVID-19. The chain has TRBV3-1 (or the pseudogene TRBV3-2) and TRBJ1-2, with a possible D match to TRBD1 (5 bases). The CDR3 DNA is TGTGCCAGCAGCCAAGATTGGAGGGGATGGTATGGCTACACCTTC. The encoded protein is CASSQDWRGWYGYTF.